Listed below are T cell receptor beta chains from one sample, sequenced in a study of preoperative IRX-2 immunotherapy in early breast cancer. The method was immunoSEQ multiplex PCR; TCRdb's version includes in-frame clones alone and lacks a portion of them. The sample holds 24,000 or so clones, approximately 95% seen once. The starting material was tumor tissue, obtained after IRX-2 immunotherapy. The source of these receptors is a human donor with breast cancer. CDR3s leave out the opening cysteine and the closing phenylalanine or tryptophan.

TRBV18	TRBJ1-2	ASSPQNYGYT
TRBV19	TRBJ1-6	ASNRGGTYNSPLH
TRBV25-1	TRBJ2-7	ASSDRLTDLEQY
TRBV6-1	TRBJ1-5	ASSEAGSSNQPQH
TRBV27	TRBJ1-1	ASSSIPAGAEAF
TRBV5-4	TRBJ2-2	ASSLGGTGELF
TRBV6-5	TRBJ1-3	ASSSQGFSGNTIY
TRBV2	TRBJ2-1	ASPGDLAYNEQF
TRBV7-8	TRBJ2-1	ASIDSPYNEQF
TRBV30	TRBJ1-2	ACSRGGNYGYT
TRBV6-6	TRBJ1-2	ASSYSVRGYT
TRBV30	TRBJ2-3	AWSVVATDTQY
TRBV11-3	TRBJ1-6	ASSPGAWDSPLH
TRBV5-6	TRBJ2-7	ASSIYRLSYEQY
TRBV7-9	TRBJ2-7	ASTARDSLYEQY
TRBV18	TRBJ2-7	ASSSTGTRNEQY
TRBV5-6	TRBJ1-6	ASSSYGTVENSPLH
TRBV11-2	TRBJ2-3	ASSGFLGDTQY
TRBV9	TRBJ2-7	ASSVGDSGVYEQY
TRBV5-1	TRBJ2-3	ASSLDGFGPTDTQY
TRBV6-1	TRBJ2-5	ASSERTIQETQY
TRBV6-5	TRBJ1-2	ASSYSMGHPRT
TRBV11-2	TRBJ2-1	AITGLRYNEQF
TRBV7-2	TRBJ2-7	ASAFPQRTYEQY
TRBV6-1	TRBJ2-1	ASSVLTGSPVDEQF
TRBV7-9	NA	ASSLGAAGGTAYEQY
TRBV27	TRBJ2-1	ASSLGWGQGVLPTYNEQF
TRBV30	TRBJ1-3	ATTRDSGNTIY
TRBV6-1	TRBJ1-1	ASGGPTFTEAF
TRBV6-1	TRBJ1-1	ASILTGNTEAF
TRBV6-5	TRBJ1-1	ASSYSPRMNTEAF
TRBV9	TRBJ1-1	ASSVGAGEAF
TRBV9	TRBJ2-5	ASSGSGRAGETQY
TRBV6-5	TRBJ2-2	ASRAGQTYGELF
TRBV10-1	TRBJ1-5	ASSEWGCNQPQH
TRBV28	TRBJ1-5	ASSFGADRDRQPQH